Detailed here is one T cell receptor beta chain. This specimen comes from a study of T cell changes during pregnancy in multiple sclerosis. TCRdb's copy holds only in-frame clones and misses some; the assay was immunoSEQ multiplex PCR. The sample lists around 100,000 clones; approximately 90% were seen once. Sample: peripheral blood, taken after pregnancy. This receptor was obtained from a female donor with multiple sclerosis, enrolled in a pregnancy study.

In DNA, the CDR3 is TGTGCCAGCGGGGCTCCGGGACAGATTAACACTGAAGCTTTCTTT. Translating gives CASGAPGQINTEAFF. V and J are TRBV2 and TRBJ1-1; 7 nucleotides match TRBD1. V was clipped by 8 bases and J by 2 bases; unmatched bases: 11. The CDR3 runs to 15 residues. CDR1 is SNHLY, CDR2 FYNNEI, per germline.